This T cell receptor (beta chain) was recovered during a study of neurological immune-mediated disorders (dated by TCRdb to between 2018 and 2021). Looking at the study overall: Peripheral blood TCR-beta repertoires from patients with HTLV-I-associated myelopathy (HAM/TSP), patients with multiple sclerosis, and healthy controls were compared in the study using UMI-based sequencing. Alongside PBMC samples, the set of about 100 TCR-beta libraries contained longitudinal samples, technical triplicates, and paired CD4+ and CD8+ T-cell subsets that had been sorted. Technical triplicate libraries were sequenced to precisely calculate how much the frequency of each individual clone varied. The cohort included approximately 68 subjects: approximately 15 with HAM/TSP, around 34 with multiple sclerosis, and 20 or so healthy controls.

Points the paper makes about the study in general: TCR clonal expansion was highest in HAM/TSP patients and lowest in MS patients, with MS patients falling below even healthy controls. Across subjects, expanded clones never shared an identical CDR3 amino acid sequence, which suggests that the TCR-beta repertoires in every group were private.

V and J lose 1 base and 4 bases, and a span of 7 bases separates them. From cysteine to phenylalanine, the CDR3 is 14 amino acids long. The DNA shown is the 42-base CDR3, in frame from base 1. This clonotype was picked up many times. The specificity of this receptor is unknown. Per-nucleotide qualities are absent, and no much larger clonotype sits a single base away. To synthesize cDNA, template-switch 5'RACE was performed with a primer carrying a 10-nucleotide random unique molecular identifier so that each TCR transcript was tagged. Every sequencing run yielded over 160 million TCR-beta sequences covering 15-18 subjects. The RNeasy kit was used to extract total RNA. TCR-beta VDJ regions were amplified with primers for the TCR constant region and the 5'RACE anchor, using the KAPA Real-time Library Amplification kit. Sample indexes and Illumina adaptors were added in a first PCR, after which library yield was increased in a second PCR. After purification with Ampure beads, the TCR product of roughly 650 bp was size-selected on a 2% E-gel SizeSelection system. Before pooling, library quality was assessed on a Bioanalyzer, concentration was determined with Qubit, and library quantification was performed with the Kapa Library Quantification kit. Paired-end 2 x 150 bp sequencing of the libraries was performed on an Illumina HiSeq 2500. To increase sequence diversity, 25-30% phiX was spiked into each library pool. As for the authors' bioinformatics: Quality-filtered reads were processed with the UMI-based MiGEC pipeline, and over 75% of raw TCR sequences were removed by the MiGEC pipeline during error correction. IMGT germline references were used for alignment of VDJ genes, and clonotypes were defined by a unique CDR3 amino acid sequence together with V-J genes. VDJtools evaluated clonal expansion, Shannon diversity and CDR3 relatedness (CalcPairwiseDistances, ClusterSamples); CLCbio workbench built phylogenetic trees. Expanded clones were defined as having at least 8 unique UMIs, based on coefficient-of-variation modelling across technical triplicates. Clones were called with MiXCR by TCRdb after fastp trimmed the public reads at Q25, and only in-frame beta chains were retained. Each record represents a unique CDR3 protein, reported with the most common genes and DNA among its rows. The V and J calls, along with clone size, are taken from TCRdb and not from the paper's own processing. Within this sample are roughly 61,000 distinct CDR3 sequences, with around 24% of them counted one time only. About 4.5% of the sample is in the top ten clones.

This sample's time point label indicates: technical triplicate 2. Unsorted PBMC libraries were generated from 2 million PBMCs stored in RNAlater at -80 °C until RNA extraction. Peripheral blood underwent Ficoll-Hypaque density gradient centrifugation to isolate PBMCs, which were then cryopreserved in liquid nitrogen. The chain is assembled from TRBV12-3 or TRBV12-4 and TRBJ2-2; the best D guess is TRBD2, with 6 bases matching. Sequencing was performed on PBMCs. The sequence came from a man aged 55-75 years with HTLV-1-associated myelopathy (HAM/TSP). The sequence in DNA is TGTGCCAGCAGTTTAGGACTAGTCACCGGGGAGCTGTTTTTT. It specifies CASSLGLVTGELFF.